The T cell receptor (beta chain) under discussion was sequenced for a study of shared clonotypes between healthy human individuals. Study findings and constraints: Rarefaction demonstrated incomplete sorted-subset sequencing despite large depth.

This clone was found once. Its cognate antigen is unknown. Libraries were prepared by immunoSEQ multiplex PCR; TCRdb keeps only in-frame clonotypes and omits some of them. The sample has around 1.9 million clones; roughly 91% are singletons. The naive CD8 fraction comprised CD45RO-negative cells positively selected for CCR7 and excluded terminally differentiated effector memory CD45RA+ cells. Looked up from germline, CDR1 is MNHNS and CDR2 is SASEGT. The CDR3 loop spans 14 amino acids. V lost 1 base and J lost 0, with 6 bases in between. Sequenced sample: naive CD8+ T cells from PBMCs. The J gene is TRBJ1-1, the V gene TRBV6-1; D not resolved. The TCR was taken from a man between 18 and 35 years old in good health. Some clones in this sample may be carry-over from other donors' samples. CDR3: CASSEDTLNTEAFF. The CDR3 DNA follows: TGTGCCAGCAGTGAAGACACCTTGAACACTGAAGCTTTCTTT.